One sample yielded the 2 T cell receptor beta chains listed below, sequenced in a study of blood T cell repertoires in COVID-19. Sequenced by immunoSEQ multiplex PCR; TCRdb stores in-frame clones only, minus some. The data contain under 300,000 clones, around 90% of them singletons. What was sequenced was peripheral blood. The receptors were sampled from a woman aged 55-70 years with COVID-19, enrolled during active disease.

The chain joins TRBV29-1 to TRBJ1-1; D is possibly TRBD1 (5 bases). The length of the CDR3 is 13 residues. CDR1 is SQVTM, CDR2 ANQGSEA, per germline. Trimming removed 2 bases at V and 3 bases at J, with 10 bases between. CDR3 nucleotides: TGCAGCGTTGAAAAGGGGCAAGACACTGAAGCTTTCTTT. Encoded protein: CSVEKGQDTEAFF.

This chain's CDR3 is CASSLGGGWGTEAFF. DNA of the CDR3: TGTGCCAGCAGCTTAGGTGGCGGGTGGGGCACTGAAGCTTTCTTT. V usage is TRBV7-2 and J usage is TRBJ1-1; D is ambiguous. The CDR3 length is 15 residues. CDR1 is SGHTA, CDR2 FQGNSA, per germline. V lost 1 base and J 4 bases, leaving 13 bases between the germline ends.